Each of the 11 T cell receptor beta chains below was sequenced from the same sample in a study of T cell responses to AZD1222 COVID-19 vaccine. Here immunoSEQ multiplex PCR was the method, and the copy in TCRdb shows in-frame clones only, minus some. The sample consists of about 160,000 clones, 91% of them appearing once. This material consisted of peripheral blood, taken on day 0 of AZD1222 vaccination. These receptors were collected from an adult in good health.

This clone appeared once. The gene calls are TRBV12-3 or TRBV12-4 and TRBJ2-5, with D hard to call. The germline V and J ends were trimmed by 2 bases and 3 bases, with 4 bases remaining between them. CDR3 length equals 12 residues. The chain's CDR3 is CASSLIEETQYF. CDR3 in DNA: TGTGCCAGCAGTTTAATAGAAGAGACCCAGTACTTC.

This clone has just one count. CDR3 nucleotides: TGTGCCAGCAGCCCCGATTTGGGGTTAAGCAATCAGCCCCAGCATTTT. As protein: CASSPDLGLSNQPQHF. V and J are TRBV7-2 and TRBJ1-5; no definite D call. CDR1 is SGHTA, CDR2 FQGNSA, per germline. The V end was cut by 5 bases, the J end by 1 base, with 15 bases between. CDR3 size: 16 residues.

This clone was observed many times. The chain joins TRBV29-1 to TRBJ1-2; D is uncertain. This CDR3 has 14 amino acids. Trimming cost V 0 bases and J 6 bases, with 14 bases left between them. Per the germline V gene, CDR1 is SQVTM and CDR2 is ANQGSEA. DNA for the CDR3: TGCAGCGTTGAAGAAGGAACCGTTACGGATGGCTACACCTTC. Its translation: CSVEEGTVTDGYTF.

V usage is TRBV5-4 and J usage is TRBJ1-4; the match to TRBD1 covers 9 bases. CDR1 SGHNT and CDR2 YYREEE come from the germline V gene (reference sequence). Trimming removed 0 bases from V and 6 bases from J; junction bases left unmatched: 9. The CDR3 loop spans 17 amino acids. Here the CDR3 DNA reads TGTGCCAGCAGCTTGGCTTATCGACAGGGGGGGGATGAAAAACTGTTTTTT. Encoded protein: CASSLAYRQGGDEKLFF.

This clone occurred a few times. V and J are TRBV12-2 and TRBJ2-7; the DNA was not used to check the table's D call, TRBD1. TRBV12-2 is a known pseudogene. This CDR3 has 15 residues. The CDR3 loop reads CASRLAHRGPYEQYF. CDR3 coding DNA: TGTGCAAGTCGCTTAGCGCACAGGGGCCCCTACGAGCAGTACTTC.

The V call is TRBV27, the J call TRBJ1-2; 9 bases align to TRBD1. The CDR3 extends over 14 amino acids. The V and J ends lost 5 bases and 6 bases, in that order; junction bases with no gene match: 7. The germline V gene has CDR1 MNHEY and CDR2 SMNVEV (reference sequence). Written as DNA, the CDR3 is TGTGCCAGCAGTCCGCGACAGGGGGGAAATGGCTACACCTTC. Its protein is CASSPRQGGNGYTF.

The count of this clone is one. The chain recombines TRBV19 with TRBJ1-5, with D possibly being TRBD1 (5 bases). From germline, CDR1 is LNHDA and CDR2 SQIVND (reference sequence). V lost 10 bases and J 0 bases, leaving 7 bases between the germline ends. This CDR3 is 12 amino acids long. CDR3 bases: TGTGCCATAGGGGATAGCAATCAGCCCCAGCATTTT. As protein: CAIGDSNQPQHF.

This chain links TRBV5-1 with TRBJ2-2; D gene ambiguous. V was trimmed by 6 bases and J by 0 bases, leaving 9 bases between them. Germline V CDR1 and CDR2: SGHRS, YFSETQ. This CDR3 comprises 14 residues. The CDR3 DNA reads as TGCGCCAGCATAGACACAGCGAACACCGGGGAGCTGTTTTTT. Translated, it gives CASIDTANTGELFF.

This sequence joins TRBV6-5 and TRBJ2-5, with TRBD2 matching over 7 bases. Germline loops: CDR1 MNHEY, CDR2 SVGAGI. The CDR3 has 15 residues. V dropped 5 bases and J dropped 3; count of bases not matched to a gene: 9. For the CDR3, the DNA is TGTGCCAGCAGTCTCTTCGGCGGGGGTAAAGAGACCCAGTACTTC. This sequence encodes CASSLFGGGKETQYF.

The chain joins TRBV18 to TRBJ1-1; perhaps TRBD1 as D (5 bases). This CDR3 comprises 13 residues. V was trimmed by 4 bases and J by 6 bases, leaving 12 bases between them. Germline V gives CDR1 KGHSH, CDR2 LQKENI. The CDR3 spells CASSLKTAAEAFF. The CDR3 nucleotides read TGTGCCAGCTCACTAAAGACAGCGGCTGAAGCTTTCTTT.

This chain joins TRBV10-1 and TRBJ1-6; 9 nucleotides agree with TRBD1. This CDR3 region has 15 residues. From germline, CDR1 is WNHNN and CDR2 SYGVQD (reference sequence). Trimming took 6 bases from V and 3 from J; bases not matched to a gene: 3. The CDR3 sequence: CASRADRGYNSPLHF. The CDR3 coding sequence is TGCGCCAGCAGGGCGGACAGGGGCTATAATTCACCCCTCCACTTT.